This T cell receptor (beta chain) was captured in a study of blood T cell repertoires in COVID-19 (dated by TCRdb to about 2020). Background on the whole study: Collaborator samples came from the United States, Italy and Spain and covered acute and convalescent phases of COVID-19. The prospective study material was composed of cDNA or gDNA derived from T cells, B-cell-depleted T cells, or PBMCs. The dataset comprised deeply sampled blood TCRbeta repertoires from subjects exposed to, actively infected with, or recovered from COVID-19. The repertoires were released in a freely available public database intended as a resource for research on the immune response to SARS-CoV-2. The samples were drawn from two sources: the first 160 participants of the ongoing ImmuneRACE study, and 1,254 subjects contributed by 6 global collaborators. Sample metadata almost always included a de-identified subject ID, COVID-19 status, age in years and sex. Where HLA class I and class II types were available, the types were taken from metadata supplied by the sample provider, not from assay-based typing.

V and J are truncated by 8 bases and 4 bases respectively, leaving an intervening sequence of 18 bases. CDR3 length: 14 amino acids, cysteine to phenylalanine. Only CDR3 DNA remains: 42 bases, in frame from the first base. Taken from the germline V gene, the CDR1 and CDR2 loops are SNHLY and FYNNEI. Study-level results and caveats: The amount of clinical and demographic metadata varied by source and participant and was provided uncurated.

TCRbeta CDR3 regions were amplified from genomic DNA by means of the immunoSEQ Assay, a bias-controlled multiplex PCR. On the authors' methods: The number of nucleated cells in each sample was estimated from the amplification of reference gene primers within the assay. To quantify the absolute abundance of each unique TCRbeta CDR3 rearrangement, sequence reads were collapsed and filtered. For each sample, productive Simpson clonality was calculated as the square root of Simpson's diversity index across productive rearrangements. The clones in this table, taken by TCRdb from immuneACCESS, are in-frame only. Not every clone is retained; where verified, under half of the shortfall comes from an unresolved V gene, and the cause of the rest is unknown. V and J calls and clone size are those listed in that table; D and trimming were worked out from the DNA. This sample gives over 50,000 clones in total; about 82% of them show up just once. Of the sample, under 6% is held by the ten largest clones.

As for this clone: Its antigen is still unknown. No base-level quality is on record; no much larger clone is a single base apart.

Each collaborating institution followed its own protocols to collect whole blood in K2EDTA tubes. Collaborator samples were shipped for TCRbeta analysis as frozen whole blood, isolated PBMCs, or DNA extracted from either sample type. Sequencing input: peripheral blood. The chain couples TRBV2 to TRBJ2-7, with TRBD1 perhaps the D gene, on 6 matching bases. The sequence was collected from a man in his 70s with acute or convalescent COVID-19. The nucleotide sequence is TGTGCCAGCCGAGCAACAGGGCCGAGGTACGAGCAGTACTTC. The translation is CASRATGPRYEQYF.